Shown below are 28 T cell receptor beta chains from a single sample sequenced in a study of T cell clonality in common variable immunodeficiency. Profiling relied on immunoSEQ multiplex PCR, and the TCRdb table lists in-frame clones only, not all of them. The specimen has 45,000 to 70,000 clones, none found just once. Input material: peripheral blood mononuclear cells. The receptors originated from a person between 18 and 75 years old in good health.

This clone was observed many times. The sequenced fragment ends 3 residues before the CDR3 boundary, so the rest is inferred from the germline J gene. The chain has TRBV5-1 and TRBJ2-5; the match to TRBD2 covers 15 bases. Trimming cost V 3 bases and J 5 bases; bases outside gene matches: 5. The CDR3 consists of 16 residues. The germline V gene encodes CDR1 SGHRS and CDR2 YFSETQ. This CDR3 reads CASSSGLAGGGETQYF. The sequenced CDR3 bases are TGCGCCAGCAGCTCGGGACTAGCGGGAGGAGGGGAGACC.

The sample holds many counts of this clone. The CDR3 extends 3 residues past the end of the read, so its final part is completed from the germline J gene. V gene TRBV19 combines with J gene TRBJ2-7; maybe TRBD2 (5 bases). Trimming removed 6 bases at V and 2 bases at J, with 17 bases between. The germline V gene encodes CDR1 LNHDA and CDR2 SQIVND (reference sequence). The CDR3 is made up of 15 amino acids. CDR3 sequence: CASSPPGDLTYEQYF. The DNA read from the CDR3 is TGTGCCAGTAGCCCCCCCGGGGATTTGACCTACGAG.

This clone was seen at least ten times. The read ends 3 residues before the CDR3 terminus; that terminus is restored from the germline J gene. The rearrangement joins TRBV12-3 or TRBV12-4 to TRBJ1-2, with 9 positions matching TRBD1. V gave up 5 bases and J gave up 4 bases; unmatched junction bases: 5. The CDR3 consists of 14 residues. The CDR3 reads CASSTGGAFYGYTF. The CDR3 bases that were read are TGTGCCAGCAGTACAGGGGGCGCATTCTATGGC.

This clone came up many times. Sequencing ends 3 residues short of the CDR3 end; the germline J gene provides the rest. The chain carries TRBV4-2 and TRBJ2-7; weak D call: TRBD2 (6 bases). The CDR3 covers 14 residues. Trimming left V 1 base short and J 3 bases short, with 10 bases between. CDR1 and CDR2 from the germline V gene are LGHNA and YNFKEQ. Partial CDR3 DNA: TGTGCCAGCAGCCAAGGACTAGGGCTCTACGAG. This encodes CASSQGLGLYE. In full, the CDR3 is CASSQGLGLYEQYF.

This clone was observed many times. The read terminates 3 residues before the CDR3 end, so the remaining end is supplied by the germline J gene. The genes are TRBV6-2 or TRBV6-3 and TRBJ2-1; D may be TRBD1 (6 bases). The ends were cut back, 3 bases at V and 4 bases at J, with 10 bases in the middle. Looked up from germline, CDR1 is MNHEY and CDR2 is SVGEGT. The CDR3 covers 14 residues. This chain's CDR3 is CASSYPGVYNEQFF. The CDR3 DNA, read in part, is TGTGCCAGCAGTTATCCAGGGGTGTACAATGAG.

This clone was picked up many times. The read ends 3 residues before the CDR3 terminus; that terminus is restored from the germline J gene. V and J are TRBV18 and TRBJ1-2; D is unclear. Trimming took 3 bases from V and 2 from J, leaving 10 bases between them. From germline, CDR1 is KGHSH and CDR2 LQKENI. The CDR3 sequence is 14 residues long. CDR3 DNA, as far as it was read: TGTGCCAGCTCACCCGGAGCGATGAACTATGGC. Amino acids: CASSPGAMNYG. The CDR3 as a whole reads CASSPGAMNYGYTF.

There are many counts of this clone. This CDR3 reads CASSLTSGRLDTQYF. The CDR3 bases that were read are TGTGCCAGTAGTTTGACTAGCGGGAGGTTGGATACG. The J gene is TRBJ2-3, the V gene TRBV19, with 13 positions matching TRBD2. The CDR3 end falls 3 residues outside the read, so it is completed with the germline J gene. The CDR3 is 15 amino acids. Germline assignment: CDR1 LNHDA and CDR2 SQIVND (reference sequence). J gave up 6 bases and V 5 bases, and 5 bases lay outside the gene matches.

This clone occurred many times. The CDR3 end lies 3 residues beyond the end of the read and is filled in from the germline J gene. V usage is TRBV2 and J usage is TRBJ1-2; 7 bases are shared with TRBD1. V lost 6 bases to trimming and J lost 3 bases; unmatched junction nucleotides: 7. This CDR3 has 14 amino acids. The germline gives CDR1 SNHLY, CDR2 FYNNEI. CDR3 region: CASSSTGLHYGYTF. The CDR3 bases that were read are TGTGCCAGCAGCTCGACAGGGCTGCACTATGGC. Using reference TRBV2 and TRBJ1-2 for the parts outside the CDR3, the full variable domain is EPEVTQTPSHQVTQMGQEVILRCVPISNHLYFYWYRQILGQKVEFLVSFYNNEISEKSEIFDDQFSVERPDGSNFTLKIRSTKLEDSAMYFCASSSTGLHYGYTFGSGTRLTVV.

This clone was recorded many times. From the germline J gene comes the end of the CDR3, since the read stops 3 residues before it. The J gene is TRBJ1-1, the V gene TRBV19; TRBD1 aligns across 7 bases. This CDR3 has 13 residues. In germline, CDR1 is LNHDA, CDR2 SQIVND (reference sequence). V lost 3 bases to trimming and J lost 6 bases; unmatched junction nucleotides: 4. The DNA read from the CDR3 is TGTGCCAGTAGTATGGCAGGGGGACCTGAA. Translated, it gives CASSMAGGPE. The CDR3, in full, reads CASSMAGGPEAFF.

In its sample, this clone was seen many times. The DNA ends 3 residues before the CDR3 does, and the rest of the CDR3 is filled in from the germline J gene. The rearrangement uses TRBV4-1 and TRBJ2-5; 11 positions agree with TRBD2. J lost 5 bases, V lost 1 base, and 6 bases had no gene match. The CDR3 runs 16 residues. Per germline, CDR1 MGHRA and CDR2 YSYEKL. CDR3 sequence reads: CASSQVTSGMEETQYF. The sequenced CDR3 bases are TGCGCCAGCAGCCAAGTGACTAGCGGGATGGAGGAGACC.

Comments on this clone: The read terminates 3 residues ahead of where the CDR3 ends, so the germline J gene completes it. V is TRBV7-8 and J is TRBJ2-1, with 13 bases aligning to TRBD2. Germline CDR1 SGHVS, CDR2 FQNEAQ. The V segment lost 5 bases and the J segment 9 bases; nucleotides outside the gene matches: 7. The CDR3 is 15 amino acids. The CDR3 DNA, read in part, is TGTGCCAGCAGCGAGCGGACTAGCGGGAGCGTTGAG. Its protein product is CASSERTSGSVE. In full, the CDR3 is CASSERTSGSVEQFF.

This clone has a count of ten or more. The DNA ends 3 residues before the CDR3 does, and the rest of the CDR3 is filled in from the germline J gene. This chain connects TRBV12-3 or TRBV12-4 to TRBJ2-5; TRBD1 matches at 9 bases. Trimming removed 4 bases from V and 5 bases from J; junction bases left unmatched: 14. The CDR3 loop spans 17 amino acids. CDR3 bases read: TGTGCCAGCAGTTCCAGGCTCGGGACAGGGCACGGGGAGACC. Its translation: CASSSRLGTGHGET. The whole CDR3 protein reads CASSSRLGTGHGETQYF.

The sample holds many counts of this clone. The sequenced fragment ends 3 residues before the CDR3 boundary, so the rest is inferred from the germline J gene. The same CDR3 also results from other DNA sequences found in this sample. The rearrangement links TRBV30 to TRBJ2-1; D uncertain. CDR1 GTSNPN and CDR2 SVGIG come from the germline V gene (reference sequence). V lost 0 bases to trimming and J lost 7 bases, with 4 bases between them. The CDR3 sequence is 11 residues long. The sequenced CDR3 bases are TGTGCCTGGAGTGTACAGAATGAG. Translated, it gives CAWSVQNE. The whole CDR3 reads CAWSVQNEQFF.

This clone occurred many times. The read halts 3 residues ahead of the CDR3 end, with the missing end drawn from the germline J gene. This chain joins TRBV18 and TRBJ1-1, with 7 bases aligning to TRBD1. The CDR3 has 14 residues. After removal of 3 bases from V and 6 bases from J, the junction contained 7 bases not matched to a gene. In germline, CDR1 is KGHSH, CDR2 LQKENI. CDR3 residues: CASSPRTGEPEAFF. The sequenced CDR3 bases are TGTGCCAGCTCACCTAGAACAGGGGAGCCTGAA.

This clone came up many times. The sequenced CDR3 bases are TGCAGTGCTAAGGCAGGGCACAATGAG. This sequence encodes CSAKAGHNE. From start to end, the CDR3 is CSAKAGHNEQFF. The V call is TRBV20-1, the J call TRBJ2-1; tentative D call: TRBD1 (5 bases). The CDR3 is cut off 3 residues early in the read; its end comes from the germline J gene. Trimming removed 4 bases from V and 5 bases from J, with 9 bases in between. Germline V gene data show CDR1 as DFQATT and CDR2 as SNEGSKA (reference sequence). The length of the CDR3 is 12 residues.

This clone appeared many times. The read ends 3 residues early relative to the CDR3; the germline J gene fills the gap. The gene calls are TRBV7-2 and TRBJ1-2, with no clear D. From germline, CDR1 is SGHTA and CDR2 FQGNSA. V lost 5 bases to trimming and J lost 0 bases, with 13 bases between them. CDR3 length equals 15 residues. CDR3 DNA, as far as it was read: TGTGCCAGCAGCCCTACTCGCGCCCCTAACTATGGC. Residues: CASSPTRAPNYG. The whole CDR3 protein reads CASSPTRAPNYGYTF.

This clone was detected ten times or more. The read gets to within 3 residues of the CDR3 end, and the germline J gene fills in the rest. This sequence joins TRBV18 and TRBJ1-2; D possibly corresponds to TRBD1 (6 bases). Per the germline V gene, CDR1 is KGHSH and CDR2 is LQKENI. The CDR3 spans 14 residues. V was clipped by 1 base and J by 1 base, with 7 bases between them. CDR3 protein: CASSPRTVNYGYTF. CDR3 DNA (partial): TGTGCCAGCTCACCACGGACAGTTAACTATGGC.

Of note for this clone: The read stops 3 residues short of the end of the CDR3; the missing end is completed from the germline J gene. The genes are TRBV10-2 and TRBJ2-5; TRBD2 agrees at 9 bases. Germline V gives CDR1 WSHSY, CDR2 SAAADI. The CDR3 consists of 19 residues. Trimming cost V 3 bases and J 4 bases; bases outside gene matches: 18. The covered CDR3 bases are TGCGCCAGCAGTGACGGGCGGGAGGGAAATACCCATCCCCGAGAGACC. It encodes CASSDGREGNTHPRET. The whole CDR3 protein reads CASSDGREGNTHPRETQYF.

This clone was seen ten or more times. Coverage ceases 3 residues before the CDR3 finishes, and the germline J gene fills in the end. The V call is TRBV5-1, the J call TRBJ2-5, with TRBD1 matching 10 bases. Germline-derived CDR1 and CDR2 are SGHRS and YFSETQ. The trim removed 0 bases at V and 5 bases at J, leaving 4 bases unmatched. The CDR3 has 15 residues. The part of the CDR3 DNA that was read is TGCGCCAGCAGCTTGGGACAGGGGGCCTACGAGACC. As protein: CASSLGQGAYET. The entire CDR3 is CASSLGQGAYETQYF.

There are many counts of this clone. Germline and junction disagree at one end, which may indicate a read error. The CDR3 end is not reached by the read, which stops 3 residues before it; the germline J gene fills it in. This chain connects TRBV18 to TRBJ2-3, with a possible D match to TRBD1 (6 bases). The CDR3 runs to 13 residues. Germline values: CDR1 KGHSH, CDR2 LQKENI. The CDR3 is CASSAIRTETQYF. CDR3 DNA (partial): TGTGCCAGCTCAGCGATAAGGACAGAGACG.

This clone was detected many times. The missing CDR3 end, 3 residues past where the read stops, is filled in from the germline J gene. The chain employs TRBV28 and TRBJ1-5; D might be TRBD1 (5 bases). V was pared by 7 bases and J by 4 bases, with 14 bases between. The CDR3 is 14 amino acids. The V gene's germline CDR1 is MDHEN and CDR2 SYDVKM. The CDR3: CASKGERGNQPQHF. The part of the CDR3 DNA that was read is TGTGCCAGCAAAGGAGAAAGGGGAAATCAGCCC. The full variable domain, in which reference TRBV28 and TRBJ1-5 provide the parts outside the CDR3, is DVKVTQSSRYLVKRTGEKVFLECVQDMDHENMFWYRQDPGLGLRLIYFSYDVKMKEKGDIPEGYSVSREKKERFSLILESASTNQTSMYLCASKGERGNQPQHFGDGTRLSIL.

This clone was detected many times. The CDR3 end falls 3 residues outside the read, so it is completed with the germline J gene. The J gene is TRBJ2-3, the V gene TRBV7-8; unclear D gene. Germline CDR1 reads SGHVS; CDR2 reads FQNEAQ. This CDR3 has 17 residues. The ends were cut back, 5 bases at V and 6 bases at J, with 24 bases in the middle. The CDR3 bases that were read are TGTGCCAGCAGCCCCCGGTCCGACATTAAAGGCCGCGATACG. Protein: CASSPRSDIKGRDT. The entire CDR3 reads CASSPRSDIKGRDTQYF.

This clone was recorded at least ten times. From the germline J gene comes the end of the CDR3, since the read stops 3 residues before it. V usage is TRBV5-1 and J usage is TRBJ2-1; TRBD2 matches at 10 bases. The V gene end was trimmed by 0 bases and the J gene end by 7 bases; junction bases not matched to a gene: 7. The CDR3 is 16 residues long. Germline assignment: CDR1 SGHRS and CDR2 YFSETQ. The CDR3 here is CASSLGASGSGNEQFF. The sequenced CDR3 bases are TGCGCCAGCAGCTTGGGGGCTAGCGGGAGCGGGAATGAG.

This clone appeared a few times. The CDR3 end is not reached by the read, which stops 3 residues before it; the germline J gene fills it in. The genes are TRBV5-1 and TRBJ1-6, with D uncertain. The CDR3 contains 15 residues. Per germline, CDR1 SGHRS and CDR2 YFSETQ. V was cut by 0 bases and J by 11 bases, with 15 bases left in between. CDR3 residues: CASSLAPVQATPLHF. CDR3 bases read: TGCGCCAGCAGCTTGGCACCCGTACAAGCGACACCC. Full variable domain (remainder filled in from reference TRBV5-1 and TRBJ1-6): KAGVTQTPRYLIKTRGQQVTLSCSPISGHRSVSWYQQTPGQGLQFLFEYFSETQRNKGNFPGRFSGRQFSNSRSEMNVSTLELGDSALYLCASSLAPVQATPLHFGNGTRLTVT.

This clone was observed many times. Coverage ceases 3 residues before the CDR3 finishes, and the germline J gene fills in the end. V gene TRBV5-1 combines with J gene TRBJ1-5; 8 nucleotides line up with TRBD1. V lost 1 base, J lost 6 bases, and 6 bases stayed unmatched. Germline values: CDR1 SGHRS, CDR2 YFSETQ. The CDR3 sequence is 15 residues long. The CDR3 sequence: CASSLQGAGGQPQHF. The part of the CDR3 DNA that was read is TGCGCCAGCAGCTTGCAGGGGGCAGGCGGTCAGCCC.

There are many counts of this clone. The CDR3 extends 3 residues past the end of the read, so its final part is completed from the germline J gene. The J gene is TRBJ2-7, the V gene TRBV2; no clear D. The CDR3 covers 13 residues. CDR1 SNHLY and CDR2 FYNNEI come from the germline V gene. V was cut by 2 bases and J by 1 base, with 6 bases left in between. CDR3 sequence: CASSESSSYEQYF. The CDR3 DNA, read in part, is TGTGCCAGCAGTGAATCTAGTTCCTACGAG.

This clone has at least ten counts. The CDR3 DNA, read in part, is TGTGCCATCAGGAGACAGGGGGGCACTGAA. The encoded protein is CAIRRQGGTE. The CDR3 in full is CAIRRQGGTEAFF. The chain recombines TRBV10-3 with TRBJ1-1; 9 nucleotides agree with TRBD1. With the read ending 3 residues before the CDR3 end, the germline J gene is used to fill in that end. Looked up from germline, CDR1 is ENHRY and CDR2 is SYGVKD. After removal of 6 bases from V and 4 bases from J, the junction contained 3 bases not matched to a gene. CDR3 length: 13 residues.

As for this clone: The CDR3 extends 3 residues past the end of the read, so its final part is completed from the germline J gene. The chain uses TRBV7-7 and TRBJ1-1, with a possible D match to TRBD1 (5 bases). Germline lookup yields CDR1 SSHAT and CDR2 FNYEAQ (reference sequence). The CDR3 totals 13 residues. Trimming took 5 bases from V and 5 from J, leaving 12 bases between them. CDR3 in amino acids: CASSPYRGTEAFF. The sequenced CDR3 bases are TGTGCCAGCAGCCCATACCGGGGGACTGAA.